Following are 3 T cell receptor beta chains from one sample sequenced in a study of blood T cells in healthy people across ages. A second PCR, run for about 7 to 11 cycles, used a sample-barcoded 5' primer plus a J-beta primer mix. TCRdb called the 5' RACE reads again in MiXCR, with one record for every CDR3 protein. The profile shows approximately 940,000 distinct CDR3 sequences, about 48% of them singletons. The sequencing sample was made of blood. The source of these receptors is a man aged 30-40 years in good health.

This clonotype is a singleton in its sample. The chain has TRBV15 and TRBJ1-5; D perhaps matches TRBD1 (6 bases). The V gene's germline CDR1 is LNHNV and CDR2 YYDKDF (reference sequence). The V gene lost 0 bases and the J gene lost 6 bases, with 18 bases spanning the gap. CDR3 length: 17 amino acids. The CDR3 bases are TGTGCCACCAGCAGAGATAAAGGGATAAAGGGGGTTCAGCCCCAGCATTTT. The encoded protein is CATSRDKGIKGVQPQHF.

This chain uses TRBV5-6 with TRBJ2-5; 9 bases are a match to TRBD1. Germline CDR1 SGHDT, CDR2 YYEEEE. The CDR3 runs 15 residues. V was clipped by 4 bases and J by 11 bases; unmatched bases: 15. The CDR3 sequence is CASSPGTGKYNEQYF. As DNA, the CDR3 is TGTGCCAGCAGCCCCGGGACAGGGAAATACAATGAGCAGTACTTC.

The J gene is TRBJ2-3, the V gene TRBV7-9; no definite D call. V lost 0 bases, J lost 8 bases, and 12 bases lay in between. Germline V lookup: CDR1 SEHNR, CDR2 FQNEAQ (reference sequence). The CDR3 extends over 14 amino acids. The CDR3 DNA is TGTGCCAGCAGCTTAGCGCCAGACTCGGCTACGCAGTATTTT. Its protein product is CASSLAPDSATQYF. The entire variable domain, with the rest obtained from reference TRBV7-9 and TRBJ2-3, is as follows: DTGVSQNPRHKITKRGQNVTFRCDPISEHNRLYWYRQTLGQGPEFLTYFQNEAQLEKSRLLSDRFSAERPKGSFSTLEIQRTEQGDSAMYLCASSLAPDSATQYFGPGTRLTVL.